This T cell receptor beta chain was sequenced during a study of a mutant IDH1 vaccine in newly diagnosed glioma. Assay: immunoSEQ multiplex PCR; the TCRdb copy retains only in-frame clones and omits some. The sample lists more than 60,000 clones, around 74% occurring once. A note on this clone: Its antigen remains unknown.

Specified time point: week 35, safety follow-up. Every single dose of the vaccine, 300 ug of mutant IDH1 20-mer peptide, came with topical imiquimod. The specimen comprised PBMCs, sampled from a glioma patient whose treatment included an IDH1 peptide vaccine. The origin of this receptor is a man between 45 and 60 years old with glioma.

DNA of the CDR3: TGCGCCAGCAGCCCTGGGACTAGCGGCCGCACAGATACGCAGTATTTT. Translation gives CASSPGTSGRTDTQYF. V and J are TRBV5-1 and TRBJ2-3; 11 bases line up with TRBD2. The CDR3 loop spans 16 amino acids. Germline CDR1 reads SGHRS; CDR2 reads YFSETQ. V was pared by 4 bases and J by 1 base, with 5 bases of the junction left unmatched. The full variable domain, its missing parts supplied by reference TRBV5-1 and TRBJ2-3, is KAGVTQTPRYLIKTRGQQVTLSCSPISGHRSVSWYQQTPGQGLQFLFEYFSETQRNKGNFPGRFSGRQFSNSRSEMNVSTLELGDSALYLCASSPGTSGRTDTQYFGPGTRLTVL.